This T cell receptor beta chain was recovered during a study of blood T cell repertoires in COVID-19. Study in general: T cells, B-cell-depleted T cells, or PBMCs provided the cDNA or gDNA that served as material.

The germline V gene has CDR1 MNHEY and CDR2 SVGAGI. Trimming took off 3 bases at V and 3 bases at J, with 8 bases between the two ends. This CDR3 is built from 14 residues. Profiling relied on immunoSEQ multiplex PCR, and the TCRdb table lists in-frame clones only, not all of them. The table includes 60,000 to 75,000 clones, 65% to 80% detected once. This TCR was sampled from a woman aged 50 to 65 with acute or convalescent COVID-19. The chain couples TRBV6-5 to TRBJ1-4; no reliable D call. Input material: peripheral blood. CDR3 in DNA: TGTGCCAGCAGTTATACAGAAGCTAATGAAAAACTGTTTTTT. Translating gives CASSYTEANEKLFF.